This T cell receptor beta chain was retrieved from a study of OX40 agonist ivuxolimab in advanced cancers. Study information: Patients undergoing dose escalation presented with hepatocellular carcinoma, melanoma, renal cell or head and neck cancer.

This clone was observed a handful of times. Data came from immunoSEQ multiplex PCR; TCRdb stores just in-frame clones and leaves some out. The table lists approximately 58,000 clones, approximately 78% of them singletons. This sequence originates from an adult with an advanced solid tumor such as melanoma, head and neck, liver or kidney cancer. Specimen: CD4+ or CD8+ T cells sorted from blood, collected in a trial of the OX40 agonist ivuxolimab.

CDR3 sequence (DNA): TGTGCCAGCAGCTTAGCAATCTGGCGGGGGAACACTGAAGCTTTCTTT. Residues: CASSLAIWRGNTEAFF. The chain couples TRBV7-6 to TRBJ1-1; D gene ambiguous. Deletions cut 0 bases from V and 1 base from J, with 12 bases between. The CDR3 runs to 16 residues. Germline assignment: CDR1 SGHVS and CDR2 FNYEAQ.